This T cell receptor beta chain was recovered during a study of blood T cell repertoires in COVID-19. Study-level information: Sources were T cells, B-cell-depleted T cells, or PBMCs; the material itself was cDNA or gDNA.

Individuals drawn from 20 to 30 US areas were about 18 to 95 years old. Some clones are missing from TCRdb's copy, which holds only in-frame ones; the method was immunoSEQ multiplex PCR. The sample records 200,000 to 250,000 clones, around 89% being singletons. Sequenced material: PBMCs or T cells enriched from blood (not recorded which). The receptor was derived from a man aged 25-45 years who had recovered from COVID-19.

CDR3 sequence (DNA): TGTGCCAGCAGCTTGAGCGGGGGACAGGGTTACGAGCAGTACTTC. Its protein is CASSLSGGQGYEQYF. This chain joins TRBV5-6 and TRBJ2-7, with D possibly matching TRBD1 (9 bases). Trimming removed 1 base from V and 4 bases from J, with 15 bases in between. Germline CDR1 and CDR2: SGHDT and YYEEEE. The CDR3 is 15 amino acids.